This is a list of T cell receptor beta chains from one sample in a study of regulatory dendritic cells for organ transplantation. Repertoires were generated with immunoSEQ multiplex PCR, while TCRdb's copy carries only in-frame clones and drops some. The data contain fewer than 20,000 clones, under 80% of them singletons. These receptors' antigens are unknown. The specimen sequenced was memory CD4+ T cells from blood cultured with regulatory dendritic cells. These receptors were collected from a human donor in good health. Each CDR3 is given with its conserved first and last residue. The D gene is left open where the match is weak. Expanded clones are given a class, and other clones once, few, many or no size at all.

>TRBV11-2|TRBJ1-2|-|-
TGTGCCAGCAGCTCCTTCGATGTGGCAGAGCCAAACTATGGCTACACCTTC
CASSSFDVAEPNYGYTF
>TRBV6-5|TRBJ1-1|-|-
TGTGCCAGCAGCTCTGACAGAAGTGAAGCTTTCTTT
CASSSDRSEAFF
>TRBV2|TRBJ2-5|-|TRBD2
TGTGCCAGCAGTACCGGGACTAGCGGGAGTTGGCAAGAGACCCAGTACTTC
CASSTGTSGSWQETQYF
>TRBV15|TRBJ2-5|-|-
TGTGCCACCAGCCAACGGTGGGAGACCCAGTACTTC
CATSQRWETQYF
>TRBV6-1|TRBJ2-5|-|-
TGTGCCAGCAGTGAAAAGGCGCTAGCTCGGGAGACCCAGTACTTC
CASSEKALARETQYF
>TRBV6-4|TRBJ1-2|-|-
TGTGCCAGCAGTGACTCCCTGGGGGGCTACACCTTC
CASSDSLGGYTF
>TRBV6-5|TRBJ1-2|few|TRBD1
TGTGCCAGCAGTTACTCGCACGGGACAGGGGTACTTTACACCTTC
CASSYSHGTGVLYTF
>TRBV18|TRBJ2-3|-|-
TGTGCCAGCTCACCTGGGCCAGATACGCAGTATTTT
CASSPGPDTQYF
>TRBV15|TRBJ2-5|-|TRBD2
TGTGCCACCAGCAGAGCCAGGGAGGGCAAGCAGTACTTC
CATSRAREGKQYF
>TRBV28|TRBJ2-6|-|-
TGTGCCAGCAACTGGGCGGGAGGGGCCAACGTCCTGACTTTC
CASNWAGGANVLTF
>TRBV2|TRBJ1-2|-|TRBD1
TGTGCCAGCAGCGAAGTCGGGACAGGGTTTAACTATGGCTACACCTTC
CASSEVGTGFNYGYTF
>TRBV19|TRBJ1-1|-|-
TGTGCCAGTAGGCCGAACAGGGTCACTGAAGCTTTCTTT
CASRPNRVTEAFF
>TRBV7-2|TRBJ1-4|-|-
TGTGCCAGCAGCTTTATCGTGGAAGGAAAACTGTTTTTT
CASSFIVEGKLFF
>TRBV11-2|TRBJ1-1|few|-
TGTGCCAGCAGCTTAAGGGGGGGGAACACTGAAGCTTTCTTT
CASSLRGGNTEAFF
>TRBV4-3|TRBJ2-1|-|TRBD2
TGCGCCAGCAGCCAAGATGTCCCTAGCGGGAGACGGAATGAGCAGTTCTTC
CASSQDVPSGRRNEQFF
>TRBV7-2|TRBJ2-5|-|TRBD1
TGTGCCAGCAGCCCGGGACAGCGCCAAGAGACCCAGTACTTC
CASSPGQRQETQYF
>TRBV30|TRBJ1-5|few|-
TGTGCCTGGAGTGCTTCATCAGGGGTGAGTCAGCCCCAGCATTTT
CAWSASSGVSQPQHF
>TRBV6-4|TRBJ2-1|-|-
TGTGCCAGCAGTGGAGAGGGGGGAATTTCCGAGCAGTTCTTC
CASSGEGGISEQFF
>TRBV9|TRBJ2-7|-|TRBD2
TGTGCCAGCAGCGTTGACCCTACGGGAGGGACCTACGAGCAGTACTTC
CASSVDPTGGTYEQYF
>TRBV4-2|TRBJ1-3|-|-
TGTGCCAGCAGCCAAGACCGGACGGGAAACACCATATATTTT
CASSQDRTGNTIYF
>TRBV29-1|TRBJ1-1|-|-
TGCAGCGTTCACCTCTCCCAGGGGAGGGTGGGGACTGAAGCTTTCTTT
CSVHLSQGRVGTEAFF
>TRBV7-2|TRBJ2-7|-|TRBD1
TGTGCCAGCAGCCGGGGACAGGGCCTCTACGAGCAGTACTTC
CASSRGQGLYEQYF
>TRBV2|TRBJ2-5|-|TRBD2
TGTGCCAGCAGTGAAGCGTTGGGTAGCGGGGGAGAGACCCAGTACTTC
CASSEALGSGGETQYF
>TRBV6-1|TRBJ1-1|once|TRBD1
TGTGCCAGCAGGAACCGGGTCTTAGGGGGCAGCGAAGCTTTCTTT
CASRNRVLGGSEAFF